This entry features one T cell receptor (beta chain) sequence. The data are from a study of blood T cell repertoires in COVID-19. Profiling relied on immunoSEQ multiplex PCR, and the TCRdb table lists in-frame clones only, not all of them. The table shows 85,000 to 90,000 clones, with approximately 89% occurring only once. Trimming took 4 bases from V and 2 from J, leaving 13 bases between them. Germline V gene lookup returns CDR1 SGDLS and CDR2 YYNGEE. CDR3 length: 14 residues. Material for sequencing was peripheral blood. The sequence derives from a human donor with active COVID-19. The donor label of this sample is uncertain. This rearrangement joins TRBV9 to TRBJ2-7; possible D gene TRBD1, 8 bases. The CDR3 DNA reads TGTGCCAGCAGCCAACAGGGGGGGGCCTACGAGCAGTACTTC. This sequence encodes CASSQQGGAYEQYF.